This TCR beta chain stems from a study of T cell responses to AZD1222 COVID-19 vaccine. Study-wide results and limits: Recipients of AZD1222 seropositive at baseline numbered only five or six. Vaccine-related CD4 TCRs covered spike, predominating at 160-218 and 743-854. It should be noted that donors were predominantly white British and more often female, and clonal diversity was possibly underestimated.

The CDR3 runs to 14 residues. Germline-derived CDR1 and CDR2 are MDHEN and SYDVKM. Trimming pared 10 bases from V and 5 bases from J, leaving 17 bases between. Some clones are missing from TCRdb's copy, which holds only in-frame ones; the method was immunoSEQ multiplex PCR. The profile covers 90,000 to 150,000 clones, with 80% to 90% appearing a single time and 8.4% taken by the ten largest. Details on this clone: Its antigen is unidentified.

The receptor comes from an adult in good health. The chain links TRBV28 to TRBJ2-2, with D possibly being TRBD2 (5 bases). The specimen was peripheral blood, collected on day 0 of AZD1222 vaccination. DNA for the CDR3: TGTGCCACCTTGAGAAACCCGGGGACCGGGGAGCTGTTTTTT. The encoded protein is CATLRNPGTGELFF. Together with reference TRBV28 and TRBJ2-2, the CDR3 gives the full variable domain: DVKVTQSSRYLVKRTGEKVFLECVQDMDHENMFWYRQDPGLGLRLIYFSYDVKMKEKGDIPEGYSVSREKKERFSLILESASTNQTSMYLCATLRNPGTGELFFGEGSRLTVL.